The 9 T cell receptor beta chains in this list originate from one sample, sequenced in a study of T-cell reconstitution after alpha-beta-depleted transplantation in children. Molecular barcoding with unique molecular identifiers was used for the TCRbeta library. From the PCR reads, TCRdb called clonotypes with MiXCR, one entry per CDR3 protein. The sample includes about 980,000 distinct CDR3 sequences, roughly 29% seen only once; the top ten take roughly 30%. The sample was PBMCs, mostly from graft donor cells, taken 360 days after TCRalphabeta/CD19-depleted stem cell transplant. The origin of the receptors is a boy in the first two years of life who had a stem cell transplant for SCID, so the T cells may come from the graft donor.

The V and J genes are TRBV7-9 and TRBJ1-1; maybe TRBD1 (5 bases). Per the germline V gene, CDR1 is SEHNR and CDR2 is FQNEAQ (reference sequence). V was shortened by 9 bases and J by 4 bases, with 18 bases between the two germline ends. The CDR3 loop spans 14 amino acids. This CDR3 is CARRAGTWSTEAFF. CDR3 DNA: TGTGCCAGGAGGGCTGGGACGTGGAGCACTGAAGCTTTCTTT.

CDR3 residues: CASIAKPGQGYNEQFF. DNA of the CDR3: TGTGCCAGCATTGCCAAACCGGGGCAGGGCTACAATGAGCAGTTCTTC. The chain employs TRBV2 and TRBJ2-1, with D tentatively TRBD1 or TRBD2 (5 bases each). V lost 7 bases and J lost 3, with 19 bases in between. Germline V gives CDR1 SNHLY, CDR2 FYNNEI. The CDR3 totals 16 residues. Variable domain in full (rest from reference TRBV2 and TRBJ2-1): EPEVTQTPSHQVTQMGQEVILRCVPISNHLYFYWYRQILGQKVEFLVSFYNNEISEKSEIFDDQFSVERPDGSNFTLKIRSTKLEDSAMYFCASIAKPGQGYNEQFFGPGTRLTVL.

The rearrangement joins TRBV2 to TRBJ1-5; no clear D. The ends were cut back, 3 bases at V and 1 base at J, with 13 bases in the middle. The CDR3 consists of 16 residues. CDR1 SNHLY and CDR2 FYNNEI come from the germline V gene. The CDR3 here is CASSDGPLSSNQPQHF. The CDR3, as DNA: TGTGCCAGCAGTGACGGCCCTCTCTCGAGCAATCAGCCCCAGCATTTT.

In its sample, this clonotype was seen once. This rearrangement joins TRBV12-3 or TRBV12-4 to TRBJ2-3, with 12 bases fitting TRBD2. The V segment lost 6 bases and the J segment 6 bases; nucleotides outside the gene matches: 7. This CDR3 has 15 amino acids. The CDR3 region is CASSLAGGQGDTQYF. Written as DNA, the CDR3 is TGTGCCAGCAGCCTAGCGGGGGGGCAGGGCGATACGCAGTATTTT.

The chain joins TRBV12-3 or TRBV12-4 to TRBJ2-1; 9 positions agree with TRBD1. The V and J ends lost 3 bases and 6 bases, in that order; junction bases with no gene match: 6. The CDR3 totals 15 residues. The CDR3 nucleotides read TGTGCCAGCAGTTTGGGGACAGGGATTTTCAATGAGCAGTTCTTC. It codes for CASSLGTGIFNEQFF.

The V gene is TRBV18, the J gene TRBJ2-3, with 10 bases aligning to TRBD2. The CDR3 sequence is 17 residues long. Per the germline V gene, CDR1 is KGHSH and CDR2 is LQKENI. With 0 bases clipped from V and 2 bases from J, the junction kept 5 bases outside the gene matches. This CDR3 reads CASSPPSSGGLTDTQYF. CDR3 nucleotides: TGTGCCAGCTCACCACCTTCTAGCGGGGGCCTCACAGATACGCAGTATTTT.

The table lists this clonotype with a few counts. V usage is TRBV5-1 and J usage is TRBJ1-1, with 10 bases that match TRBD1. The CDR3 runs to 16 residues. The germline gives CDR1 SGHRS, CDR2 YFSETQ. Germline trimming cut 4 bases from V and 1 base from J; bases unmatched to any gene: 7. The CDR3 DNA is TGCGCCAGCAGCACCCGACAGGGGGCCGGGAACACTGAAGCTTTCTTT. Translation gives CASSTRQGAGNTEAFF.

This clonotype was detected only a few times. V is TRBV20-1 and J is TRBJ2-5; D may be TRBD1 or TRBD2 (5 bases each). Germline V CDR1 and CDR2: DFQATT, SNEGSKA (reference sequence). There are 14 residues in the CDR3. V lost 0 bases and J 3 bases, leaving 11 bases between the germline ends. CDR3 protein: CSARDLRGEETQYF. CDR3 sequence (DNA): TGCAGTGCTAGAGATCTGAGGGGTGAAGAGACCCAGTACTTC.

In this sample, this clonotype turned up once. The chain employs TRBV2 and TRBJ2-3, with a weak D call TRBD2 (5 bases). Germline loops: CDR1 SNHLY, CDR2 FYNNEI. V lost 3 bases and J 2 bases, leaving 12 bases between the germline ends. The CDR3 contains 15 residues. As DNA, the CDR3 is TGTGCCAGCAGTGAGCGACTATTTTCCACAGATACGCAGTATTTT. It translates to CASSERLFSTDTQYF.